The following is a T cell receptor beta chain sequence with its context. The data stem from a study of CD8+CD57+ T cells in acquired aplastic anemia. CDR3 and TCR beta VDJ profiling relied on a genomic DNA template. TCRdb redid the calling of the reads with MiXCR, one entry per CDR3 protein. The sample has 150,000 to 200,000 distinct CDR3 sequences; about half are singletons. The patients chosen for sequencing had shown expansion of CD8+CD57+ cells (detected by flow cytometry). Per germline, CDR1 SEHNR and CDR2 FQNEAQ (reference sequence). The CDR3 has 11 residues. The germline V and J ends were trimmed by 1 base and 11 bases, with 6 bases remaining between them.

The receptor comes from a human donor with aplastic anemia. This rearrangement joins TRBV7-9 to TRBJ1-5; D is unclear. The sample comprised sorted CD4+, CD8+, or CD8+CD57+ T cells (not recorded which) from PBMCs. CDR3 sequence: CASSLGRAQHF. The CDR3, as DNA: TGTGCCAGCAGCTTAGGGAGGGCCCAGCATTTT.